Presented here are 21 T cell receptor beta chains from one specimen sequenced in a study of blood T cell repertoires in COVID-19. Data came from immunoSEQ multiplex PCR; TCRdb stores just in-frame clones and leaves some out. The sample shows approximately 270,000 clones, roughly 86% of them seen only once. The sample comprised peripheral blood. The origin of the receptors is a man aged 40-50 years with active or convalescent COVID-19.

This clone was found a few times. DNA of the CDR3: TGTGCCAGCAGTCCACAGGGAGGGAGCAATCAGCCCCAGCATTTT. Protein sequence: CASSPQGGSNQPQHF. The chain has TRBV28 and TRBJ1-5, with a weak D call TRBD1 (6 bases). The CDR3 spans 15 residues. V lost 5 bases and J 1 base, leaving 12 bases between the germline ends. The germline gives CDR1 MDHEN, CDR2 SYDVKM.

V usage is TRBV2 and J usage is TRBJ1-2; tentative D call: TRBD1 (6 bases). Between the trimmed V and J ends, which lost 10 bases and 3 bases, there was a span of 15 bases. Germline CDR1 is SNHLY and CDR2 is FYNNEI. There are 13 residues in the CDR3. CDR3 bases: TGTGCCACTAAAGGGGGGGCCGACTATGGCTACACCTTC. Translated, it gives CATKGGADYGYTF.

The chain recombines TRBV7-3 with TRBJ2-3, with 7 bases lining up with TRBD2. The V segment lost 1 base and the J segment 12 bases; nucleotides outside the gene matches: 7. The CDR3 runs 13 residues. The germline V gene has CDR1 SGHTA and CDR2 FQGTGA. The CDR3 coding sequence is TGTGCCAGCAGCTTAATAGGGGAGGGCGATCAGTATTTT. It codes for CASSLIGEGDQYF.

CDR3 sequence reads: CASSSGLDSLNTEAFF. The CDR3 DNA is TGTGCCAGCAGCTCCGGGCTGGACAGCCTTAACACTGAAGCTTTCTTT. This rearrangement joins TRBV5-6 to TRBJ1-1; a weak D match, TRBD1 (6 bases). The CDR3 has 16 residues. Trimming removed 3 bases at V and 2 bases at J, with 17 bases between. The germline gives CDR1 SGHDT, CDR2 YYEEEE.

This rearrangement joins TRBV13 to TRBJ2-5, with D perhaps matching TRBD1 (6 bases). The CDR3 contains 14 residues. Germline V gives CDR1 PRHDT, CDR2 FYEKMQ (reference sequence). Trimming cost V 4 bases and J 5 bases, with 14 bases left between them. The CDR3 DNA follows: TGTGCCAGCAGCTACAGGCAGGGGCATGAGACCCAGTACTTC. Translated: CASSYRQGHETQYF. Drawing the rest from reference TRBV13 and TRBJ2-5, the complete variable domain is AAGVIQSPRHLIKEKRETATLKCYPIPRHDTVYWYQQGPGQDPQFLISFYEKMQSDKGSIPDRFSAQQFSDYHSELNMSSLELGDSALYFCASSYRQGHETQYFGPGTRLLVL.

This sequence joins TRBV12-5 and TRBJ2-3, with 7 nucleotides matching TRBD1. Trimming at V came to 6 bases and at J to 3 bases, leaving 6 bases not matched to a gene. The length of the CDR3 is 14 residues. Germline loops: CDR1 LGHNT, CDR2 FRNRAP. In nucleotides, the CDR3 is TGTGCTAGTGGGCCGGACAGGCCAACAGATACGCAGTATTTT. As protein: CASGPDRPTDTQYF.

The chain recombines TRBV10-3 with TRBJ1-2; D might be TRBD1 (6 bases). This CDR3 region has 13 residues. With 0 bases removed from V and 5 bases from J, the gap between germline ends came to 7 bases. Germline CDR1 is ENHRY and CDR2 is SYGVKD. CDR3 in amino acids: CAISESGQYGYTF. In nucleotides, the CDR3 is TGTGCCATCAGTGAGTCCGGACAGTATGGCTACACCTTC.

This clone was seen just once. The chain joins TRBV11-2 to TRBJ2-1; D gene ambiguous. The ends were cut back, 1 base at V and 4 bases at J, with 8 bases in the middle. CDR3 length equals 14 residues. Germline V gene sequence: CDR1 SGHAT, CDR2 FQNNGV. CDR3 residues: CASSLGSLYNEQFF. The CDR3 region has the DNA TGTGCCAGCAGCTTAGGTAGCTTATACAATGAGCAGTTCTTC.

In nucleotides, the CDR3 is TGTGCCAGCAGCAAACTAGCGGGGGATACGCAGTATTTT. Amino acids: CASSKLAGDTQYF. The chain couples TRBV9 to TRBJ2-3, with TRBD2 matching 10 bases. Unmatched junction bases numbered 2, after V lost 4 bases and J lost 6 bases. Germline loops: CDR1 SGDLS, CDR2 YYNGEE. This CDR3 has 13 residues. The full variable domain, rest sourced from reference TRBV9 and TRBJ2-3, is DSGVTQTPKHLITATGQRVTLRCSPRSGDLSVYWYQQSLDQGLQFLIQYYNGEERAKGNILERFSAQQFPDLHSELNLSSLELGDSALYFCASSKLAGDTQYFGPGTRLTVL.

J is TRBJ1-2 and V is TRBV5-6, with a possible D match to TRBD1 (5 bases). The CDR3 is 16 amino acids. The V end lost 1 base, the J end lost 8 bases, and 21 bases lay between the germline ends. Looked up from germline, CDR1 is SGHDT and CDR2 is YYEEEE. DNA for the CDR3: TGTGCCAGCAGCTTGAGCATGATACAGGTCTCCTCGGGCTACACCTTC. Translation gives CASSLSMIQVSSGYTF.

This chain links TRBV30 with TRBJ1-1; TRBD1 is a possible D gene (5 bases). Looked up from germline, CDR1 is GTSNPN and CDR2 is SVGIG (reference sequence). Trimming shortened V by 3 bases and J by 4 bases, and 12 bases separated the two germline ends. The CDR3 totals 13 residues. CDR3 loop: CAWRVTGGTEAFF. Written as DNA, the CDR3 is TGTGCCTGGAGGGTAACAGGCGGCACTGAAGCTTTCTTT.

Comments on this clone: Relative to the germline gene, one junction end is altered; a read error may explain this. The chain joins TRBV18 to TRBJ1-2; no clear D. The germline V gene encodes CDR1 KGHSH and CDR2 LQKENI. This CDR3 is built from 13 residues. CDR3 nucleotide sequence: TGTGCCAGCTCAACACCTCCATTCTATGGCTACACCTTC. Protein sequence: CASSTPPFYGYTF. Full variable domain (missing parts from reference TRBV18 and TRBJ1-2): NAGVMQNPRHLVRRRGQEARLRCSPMKGHSHVYWYRQLPEEGLKFMVYLQKENIIDESGMPKERFSAEFPKEGPSILRIQQVVRGDSAAYFCASSTPPFYGYTFGSGTRLTVV.

The chain recombines TRBV19 with TRBJ2-7, with TRBD2 as a possible D gene (8 bases). This CDR3 has 18 residues. Germline V CDR1 and CDR2: LNHDA, SQIVND (reference sequence). Trimming left V 3 bases short and J 5 bases short, with 26 bases between. Written as DNA, the CDR3 is TGTGCCAGTAGTATTAGGGGGCTAGCGGGCATCTCAAGTAACGAGCAGTACTTC. The encoded protein is CASSIRGLAGISSNEQYF.

V is TRBV4-2 and J is TRBJ1-2; D gene unclear. Trimming took 1 base from V and 0 from J, leaving 12 bases between them. Germline V CDR1 and CDR2: LGHNA, YNFKEQ. The length of the CDR3 is 16 residues. The CDR3 sequence: CASSQALSSSNYGYTF. The CDR3 DNA follows: TGTGCCAGCAGCCAAGCCCTAAGTTCTTCTAACTATGGCTACACCTTC.

This chain uses TRBV29-1 with TRBJ1-2, with no clear D. The CDR3 is made up of 14 amino acids. Germline loops: CDR1 SQVTM, CDR2 ANQGSEA. V lost 8 bases to trimming and J lost 3 bases, with 19 bases between them. CDR3 nucleotide sequence: TGCAGCACCGAGGGCGGTTCCCACTACTATGGCTACACCTTC. This codes for CSTEGGSHYYGYTF.

The chain is built from TRBV25-1 and TRBJ2-7; D unresolved. Trimming left V 2 bases short and J 3 bases short, with 11 bases between. This CDR3 has 14 residues. In germline, CDR1 is MGHDK, CDR2 SYGVNS. The CDR3 reads CASSEGALNYEQYF. The CDR3 region has the DNA TGTGCCAGCAGTGAAGGAGCTCTGAACTACGAGCAGTACTTC.

The CDR3 spells CASSFGHGGSRYEQFF. The CDR3 nucleotides read TGTGCCAGCAGCTTTGGGCACGGCGGGAGTAGGTATGAGCAGTTCTTC. The chain recombines TRBV7-9 with TRBJ2-1; 7 bases match TRBD2. V trimming: 3 bases; J trimming: 8 bases; junction bases outside the gene matches: 13. The germline gives CDR1 SEHNR, CDR2 FQNEAQ (reference sequence). This CDR3 has 16 amino acids. The full variable domain, its missing parts supplied by reference TRBV7-9 and TRBJ2-1, is DTGVSQNPRHKITKRGQNVTFRCDPISEHNRLYWYRQTLGQGPEFLTYFQNEAQLEKSRLLSDRFSAERPKGSFSTLEIQRTEQGDSAMYLCASSFGHGGSRYEQFFGPGTRLTVL.

This chain links TRBV3-1 (or the pseudogene TRBV3-2) with TRBJ1-6; 8 bases are a match to TRBD1. The CDR3 is 15 amino acids. Losses at the gene ends were 2 bases for V and 7 bases for J; bases not matched to a gene: 4. CDR1 is LGHDT, CDR2 YNNKEL, per germline (reference sequence). The DNA for the CDR3 is TGTGCCAGCAGCCAACAGGGGGCGGTAAATTCACCCCTCCACTTT. Protein sequence: CASSQQGAVNSPLHF.

The chain carries TRBV2 and TRBJ2-1, with 14 bases aligning to TRBD2. This CDR3 spans 13 amino acids. In germline, CDR1 is SNHLY, CDR2 FYNNEI. V was clipped by 7 bases and J by 15 bases; unmatched bases: 8. The CDR3 loop is CASNGLAGGSAFF. Here the CDR3 DNA reads TGTGCCAGCAACGGACTAGCGGGAGGTTCTGCGTTCTTC.

The chain has TRBV19 and TRBJ1-4; D is possibly TRBD1 (6 bases). The CDR3 sequence is 15 residues long. Deletions cut 5 bases from V and 0 bases from J, with 10 bases between. Germline V gene sequence: CDR1 LNHDA, CDR2 SQIVND (reference sequence). CDR3 region: CASSLWGPTNEKLFF. Written as DNA, the CDR3 is TGTGCCAGTAGTTTGTGGGGGCCAACTAATGAAAAACTGTTTTTT.

V and J are TRBV5-6 and TRBJ2-1; TRBD2 matches at 11 bases. Germline V CDR1 and CDR2: SGHDT, YYEEEE. J gave up 4 bases and V 4 bases, and 7 bases lay outside the gene matches. The CDR3 contains 16 residues. The CDR3 here is CASSALAGGGYNEQFF. In nucleotides, the CDR3 is TGTGCCAGCAGCGCCCTAGCGGGGGGCGGATACAATGAGCAGTTCTTC.